This is a list of T cell receptor beta chains from one sample in a study of breast tumors, draining lymph nodes, adjacent tissues. A single record per CDR3 protein comes from TCRdb applying MiXCR to the multiplex PCR reads. The table shows some 250,000 distinct CDR3 sequences, with under 40% occurring only once. The source material was axillary lymph node tissue. The receptors come from a female donor with breast cancer. Some clones in this sample may be carry-over from other donors' samples. Both conserved end residues are trimmed from each CDR3.

J	V	CDR3
TRBJ2-1	TRBV20-1	SATPTSGTYNEQF
TRBJ2-1	TRBV3-1	ASSYGGRNEQF
TRBJ1-2	TRBV20-1	SAPGVTGNYGYT
TRBJ2-1	TRBV29-1	SVRTSGNSYNEQF
TRBJ1-2	TRBV10-2	AYSGQYYYGYT
TRBJ2-6	TRBV6-6	ASSYLPGQGALGANVLT
TRBJ1-2	TRBV2	ASSQGGGGFNYGYT
TRBJ2-1	TRBV20-1	SARQDYNEQF
TRBJ2-1	TRBV7-9	ASSLDGTGGYEQF
TRBJ2-7	TRBV20-1	SARVDYEQY
TRBJ2-7	TRBV2	ASSPSPGQGAHEQY
TRBJ1-4	TRBV15	ATSSLGGEKLF
TRBJ2-3	TRBV5-4	ASSLTGTGGTDTQY
TRBJ2-3	TRBV2	ASSVLGSSTDTQY
TRBJ2-7	TRBV12-3/TRBV12-4	ASSFSGTFSYEQY
TRBJ1-2	TRBV9	ASSVDTGPYGYT
TRBJ1-5	TRBV24-1	ATSDTGTPRNQPQH
TRBJ1-3	TRBV10-3	AISESGNTIY
TRBJ2-3	TRBV10-3	AISESWGAPRGDWREAGDTQY
TRBJ2-1	TRBV7-8	ASSLGVASGGNEQF
TRBJ1-5	TRBV2	ASSDAGARGQPQH
TRBJ1-4	TRBV6-1	ASSPGTRVEKLF
TRBJ1-2	TRBV12-3/TRBV12-4	ASSFYICSARDPTALGGGYT
TRBJ2-7	TRBV19	ASSPHSGTARVYEQY
TRBJ1-6	TRBV13	ASSLGGTGGTSPLH
TRBJ2-5	TRBV13	ASSPSAGARETQY
TRBJ2-3	TRBV19	ASSSSGTGKDTQY
TRBJ1-2	TRBV5-1	ASSLVGTNYGYT
TRBJ2-2	TRBV27	ASRASGLAGELF
TRBJ2-5	TRBV19	ASSTCCRHRTPGRGETQY
TRBJ2-1	TRBV10-3	AISEGGENEQF
TRBJ2-7	TRBV12-3/TRBV12-4	ASSRARTGYEQY
TRBJ2-5	TRBV12-3/TRBV12-4	ASRPGQASQETQY
TRBJ1-5	TRBV12-3/TRBV12-4	ASSLSGAQPQH
TRBJ2-1	TRBV11-2	ASSLDLKTILIIEQF
TRBJ2-1	TRBV7-9	ASSLSTGPSEQF
TRBJ2-7	TRBV28	ASSEGQAHEQY
TRBJ2-1	TRBV6-6	ASNPPDRGINEQF
TRBJ1-6	TRBV6-7	ASSYPDRGNSPLH
TRBJ2-3	TRBV20-1	SATYLGTRADTQY
TRBJ2-3	TRBV7-9	ASSLDGVDTQY
TRBJ1-2	TRBV2	ASTLTEYGYT
TRBJ2-4	TRBV2	ASSGGRGRAKNIQY
TRBJ2-5	TRBV5-1	ASSLAGGRETQY
TRBJ2-6	TRBV7-3	ASSLAGDNVLT
TRBJ2-3	TRBV12-3/TRBV12-4	ASSLGLGRGADTQY
TRBJ2-6	TRBV19	ASSGTSSGANVLT
TRBJ2-7	TRBV11-3	ASSLVGQGSYEQY
TRBJ1-3	TRBV11-2	ASRREGNTIY
TRBJ2-7	TRBV20-1	SAQGTGVRQY
TRBJ1-5	TRBV28	ASSPGQGGNQPQH